The 2 T cell receptor beta chains below were found in one sample sequenced in a study of cytomegalovirus exposure and HLA in healthy donors. Profiling relied on immunoSEQ multiplex PCR, and the TCRdb table lists in-frame clones only, not all of them. Among about 280,000 clones listed, around 86% were seen once. Sequenced material: PBMCs. Receptors originate from a woman between 18 and 29 years old in good health and CMV-seronegative.

The rearrangement uses TRBV25-1 and TRBJ2-7, with 8 positions matching TRBD2. V was pared by 7 bases and J by 3 bases, with 17 bases of the junction left unmatched. Germline CDR1 and CDR2: MGHDK and SYGVNS. The CDR3 sequence is 17 residues long. This CDR3 reads CASIGPSGRDFNYEQYF. The CDR3 coding sequence is TGTGCCAGCATAGGTCCTAGCGGGCGCGACTTCAACTACGAGCAGTACTTC.

V gene TRBV12-5 combines with J gene TRBJ1-2, with 8 bases identical to TRBD1. The CDR3 extends over 15 amino acids. V shed 8 bases and J 8 bases; nucleotides not matched to a gene: 16. Germline V gives CDR1 LGHNT, CDR2 FRNRAP. CDR3 in amino acids: CASSWGRGRPQGYTF. The DNA of the CDR3 is TGTGCTAGTAGTTGGGGCAGGGGGCGTCCTCAGGGCTACACCTTC.